Following are 32 T cell receptor beta chains from one sample sequenced in a study of radiotherapy plus CTLA-4 blockade in lung cancer. The repertoire was sequenced with immunoSEQ multiplex PCR; TCRdb's copy has only in-frame clones and lacks some. The sample gives about 60,000 clones, under 75% of which show up once; around 8% is in the top ten. The material was peripheral blood, obtained from a patient treated with radiotherapy plus ipilimumab. The receptor set was obtained from a human donor with non-small cell lung cancer whose response to radiotherapy plus ipilimumab could not be evaluated.

This chain uses TRBV7-2 with TRBJ2-5; D might be TRBD1 (8 bases). Germline CDR1 is SGHTA and CDR2 is FQGNSA. CDR3 length: 16 residues. V was clipped by 6 bases and J by 7 bases, with 24 bases between them. CDR3 nucleotide sequence: TGTGCCAGCAGGTCACAGGGGGGGACCCATGGCGGGACCCAGTACTTC. It codes for CASRSQGGTHGGTQYF.

The chain recombines TRBV19 with TRBJ2-3; the D gene is possibly TRBD1 (5 bases). Germline V gene sequence: CDR1 LNHDA, CDR2 SQIVND (reference sequence). V lost 5 bases and J 8 bases, leaving 11 bases between the germline ends. There are 12 residues in the CDR3. As DNA, the CDR3 is TGTGCCAGTAGTCAGGAAGGGGTTACGCAGTATTTT. Translated, it gives CASSQEGVTQYF. Drawing the rest from reference TRBV19 and TRBJ2-3, the complete variable domain is DGGITQSPKYLFRKEGQNVTLSCEQNLNHDAMYWYRQDPGQGLRLIYYSQIVNDFQKGDIAEGYSVSREKKESFPLTVTSAQKNPTAFYLCASSQEGVTQYFGPGTRLTVL.

The chain carries TRBV29-1 and TRBJ1-1; D might be TRBD1 (5 bases). The CDR3 has 12 amino acids. CDR1 is SQVTM, CDR2 ANQGSEA, per germline. Trimming removed 7 bases at V and 4 bases at J, with 13 bases between. The CDR3 loop is CSAAPGGTEAFF. Written as DNA, the CDR3 is TGCAGCGCTGCACCCGGGGGCACTGAAGCTTTCTTT.

The chain carries TRBV9 and TRBJ1-2; 7 bases agree with TRBD1. CDR3 length: 14 amino acids. After removal of 3 bases from V and 5 bases from J, the junction contained 7 bases not matched to a gene. Per germline, CDR1 SGDLS and CDR2 YYNGEE. The CDR3 region is CASSADDRAYGYTF. CDR3 DNA: TGTGCCAGCAGCGCCGACGACAGGGCTTATGGCTACACCTTC.

The gene calls are TRBV7-8 and TRBJ1-1; the D gene is possibly TRBD1 (6 bases). The germline V gene has CDR1 SGHVS and CDR2 FQNEAQ. The CDR3 is 15 residues long. The V end lost 4 bases, the J end lost 4 bases, and 16 bases lay between the germline ends. This CDR3 is CASSWDIRGGTEAFF. The CDR3 nucleotides are TGTGCCAGCAGCTGGGACATAAGGGGTGGCACTGAAGCTTTCTTT.

V gene TRBV6-5 combines with J gene TRBJ1-2; 7 bases line up with TRBD1. CDR1 is MNHEY and CDR2 is SVGAGI in the germline V gene. This CDR3 region has 16 residues. Losses at the gene ends were 4 bases for V and 4 bases for J; bases not matched to a gene: 12. The CDR3 coding sequence is TGTGCCAGCAGTTCTCGACAGGGAGGTTTAAGCTATGGCTACACCTTC. Protein product: CASSSRQGGLSYGYTF.

The rearrangement uses TRBV28 and TRBJ1-4; D gene unclear. Germline V gives CDR1 MDHEN, CDR2 SYDVKM. The V and J ends lost 5 bases and 2 bases respectively, with 15 bases between them. This CDR3 has 16 amino acids. CDR3 region: CASSPARGSTNEKLFF. The CDR3, as DNA: TGTGCCAGCAGTCCCGCCAGAGGGTCGACTAATGAAAAACTGTTTTTT.

The V call is TRBV4-1, the J call TRBJ2-2, with 7 bases fitting TRBD2. The J segment lost 8 bases and the V segment lost 0 bases, leaving 15 bases of the junction unmatched. The V gene's germline CDR1 is MGHRA and CDR2 YSYEKL. There are 18 residues in the CDR3. This chain's CDR3 is CASSQEVSAGAKGGELFF. The CDR3 DNA sequence: TGCGCCAGCAGCCAAGAGGTTTCCGCGGGAGCGAAGGGAGGGGAGCTGTTTTTT.

The rearrangement links TRBV16 to TRBJ2-7; D is uncertain. CDR1 is KGHSY, CDR2 FQNENV, per germline. This CDR3 is built from 14 residues. The V end was cut by 3 bases, the J end by 6 bases, with 15 bases between. In DNA form, the CDR3 reads TGTGCCAGCAGCCATCGTGGGCCCTCAATCGAGCAGTACTTC. Its translation: CASSHRGPSIEQYF.

This clone was counted once. The rearrangement joins TRBV5-4 to TRBJ1-6, with 12 bases fitting TRBD1. CDR1 is SGHNT and CDR2 is YYREEE in the germline V gene (reference sequence). The CDR3 runs to 16 residues. With 5 bases clipped from V and 9 bases from J, the junction kept 9 bases outside the gene matches. The CDR3 loop reads CASSYPVGQGASPLHF. DNA of the CDR3: TGTGCCAGCAGTTACCCTGTGGGACAGGGGGCTTCACCCCTCCACTTT.

The rearrangement links TRBV7-6 to TRBJ2-1; possible D gene TRBD2, 7 bases. The V gene's germline CDR1 is SGHVS and CDR2 FNYEAQ. With 8 bases removed from V and 1 base from J, the gap between germline ends came to 15 bases. The CDR3 contains 15 residues. The CDR3 is CASSGGPGSYNEQFF. The CDR3 DNA reads as TGTGCCAGCTCCGGGGGGCCGGGATCCTACAATGAGCAGTTCTTC.

J is TRBJ2-7 and V is TRBV19; D is perhaps TRBD2 (5 bases). This CDR3 region has 16 residues. CDR1 and CDR2 from the germline V gene are LNHDA and SQIVND (reference sequence). V lost 5 bases, J lost 2 bases, and 19 bases lay in between. For the CDR3, the DNA is TGTGCCAGTAGTCCATGGTCCCCCCAGCGGCCCTACGAGCAGTACTTC. This sequence encodes CASSPWSPQRPYEQYF.

V and J are TRBV6-5 and TRBJ2-2; a possible D gene is TRBD2 (5 bases). CDR3 length equals 15 residues. Germline lookup yields CDR1 MNHEY and CDR2 SVGAGI. With 2 bases removed from V and 4 bases from J, the gap between germline ends came to 11 bases. CDR3 amino acids: CASSYHSGSTGELFF. CDR3 nucleotide sequence: TGTGCCAGCAGTTACCACTCGGGGAGCACCGGGGAGCTGTTTTTT.

The V gene is TRBV13, the J gene TRBJ2-2; D is perhaps TRBD2 (6 bases). With 5 bases removed from V and 1 base from J, the gap between germline ends came to 14 bases. Germline lookup yields CDR1 PRHDT and CDR2 FYEKMQ (reference sequence). CDR3 length equals 16 residues. In nucleotides, the CDR3 is TGTGCCAGCAGCCGCAGTGGGACTCTGAACACCGGGGAGCTGTTTTTT. This codes for CASSRSGTLNTGELFF.

The chain is built from TRBV9 and TRBJ1-1; TRBD1 agrees at 8 bases. The V and J ends lost 4 bases and 4 bases, in that order; junction bases with no gene match: 9. The germline V gene has CDR1 SGDLS and CDR2 YYNGEE. The CDR3 is 15 amino acids. CDR3 nucleotide sequence: TGTGCCAGCAGCTCAGACAGGGGTGTTGGCACTGAAGCTTTCTTT. Amino acid sequence: CASSSDRGVGTEAFF.

The V gene is TRBV13, the J gene TRBJ1-5, with D perhaps matching TRBD1 (5 bases). V lost 6 bases and J 3 bases, leaving 12 bases between the germline ends. This CDR3 has 14 amino acids. Germline values: CDR1 PRHDT, CDR2 FYEKMQ (reference sequence). CDR3 sequence reads: CASSSRQSNQPQHF. The CDR3 DNA sequence: TGTGCCAGCAGTTCCAGACAGTCCAATCAGCCCCAGCATTTT.

The chain uses TRBV6-5 and TRBJ2-2; 11 bases map to TRBD1. This CDR3 spans 14 amino acids. Looked up from germline, CDR1 is MNHEY and CDR2 is SVGAGI. Losses at the gene ends were 5 bases for V and 9 bases for J; bases not matched to a gene: 5. CDR3 in amino acids: CASSEGQGARELFF. CDR3 DNA: TGTGCCAGCAGTGAAGGACAGGGGGCGCGGGAGCTGTTTTTT.

The chain employs TRBV6-6 and TRBJ2-7, with 10 bases that match TRBD2. The V and J ends lost 6 bases and 1 base, in that order; junction bases with no gene match: 9. Looked up from germline, CDR1 is MNHNY and CDR2 is SVGAGI (reference sequence). The CDR3 totals 16 residues. This CDR3 is CASRRSGGPTSYEQYF. The CDR3 region has the DNA TGTGCCAGCAGGCGTAGCGGGGGGCCTACTTCCTACGAGCAGTACTTC.

This chain joins TRBV15 and TRBJ2-5; D is ambiguous. V shed 0 bases and J shed 5 bases, with 10 bases lying between them. There are 14 residues in the CDR3. The V gene's germline CDR1 is LNHNV and CDR2 YYDKDF (reference sequence). CDR3 residues: CATSRDGVPETQYF. CDR3 DNA: TGTGCCACCAGCAGAGATGGAGTTCCGGAGACCCAGTACTTC. The full variable domain, its missing parts supplied by reference TRBV15 and TRBJ2-5, is DAMVIQNPRYQVTQFGKPVTLSCSQTLNHNVMYWYQQKSSQAPKLLFHYYDKDFNNEADTPDNFQSRRPNTSFCFLDIRSPGLGDTAMYLCATSRDGVPETQYFGPGTRLLVL.

V and J are TRBV10-3 and TRBJ2-2; 9 bases match TRBD2. The J segment lost 6 bases and the V segment lost 6 bases, leaving 8 bases of the junction unmatched. Germline V gene data show CDR1 as ENHRY and CDR2 as SYGVKD. This CDR3 has 15 amino acids. In DNA form, the CDR3 reads TGTGCCATCAGGGTGGGACTAGCAATCCCCGGGGAGCTGTTTTTT. Encoded protein: CAIRVGLAIPGELFF.

The rearrangement links TRBV5-1 to TRBJ1-1, with D possibly being TRBD1 (5 bases). The V gene lost 5 bases and the J gene lost 4 bases, with 15 bases spanning the gap. Germline V gives CDR1 SGHRS, CDR2 YFSETQ. CDR3 length equals 14 residues. The DNA for the CDR3 is TGCGCCAGCAGTTTCGCAGGGCGGGGCACTGAAGCTTTCTTT. This translates into CASSFAGRGTEAFF. Variable domain in full (rest from reference TRBV5-1 and TRBJ1-1): KAGVTQTPRYLIKTRGQQVTLSCSPISGHRSVSWYQQTPGQGLQFLFEYFSETQRNKGNFPGRFSGRQFSNSRSEMNVSTLELGDSALYLCASSFAGRGTEAFFGQGTRLTVV.

The chain recombines TRBV2 with TRBJ2-3, with D possibly TRBD1 on 7 matching bases. Trimming cost V 6 bases and J 4 bases, with 17 bases left between them. Germline assignment: CDR1 SNHLY and CDR2 FYNNEI. The CDR3 extends over 15 amino acids. CDR3 in DNA: TGTGCCAGCAGCGCAGGGGGGAATACGGCAGATACGCAGTATTTT. Its translation: CASSAGGNTADTQYF.

The chain links TRBV27 to TRBJ2-6; D is unclear. Germline CDR1 is MNHEY and CDR2 is SMNVEV (reference sequence). This CDR3 spans 14 amino acids. Deletions cut 7 bases from V and 0 bases from J, with 7 bases between. In DNA, the CDR3 is TGTGCCAGCAACAGCAACTCTGGGGCCAACGTCCTGACTTTC. Amino acids: CASNSNSGANVLTF.

The V call is TRBV7-2, the J call TRBJ1-4; 7 bases line up with TRBD1. V was clipped by 1 base and J by 5 bases; unmatched bases: 10. The length of the CDR3 is 17 residues. CDR1 is SGHTA and CDR2 is FQGNSA in the germline V gene. CDR3 sequence (DNA): TGTGCCAGCAGCTTAGAGCCCAGGCCGACAGGGAATGAAAAACTGTTTTTT. Translated, it gives CASSLEPRPTGNEKLFF.

This chain uses TRBV4-1 with TRBJ2-3, with D maybe TRBD1 (5 bases). Germline lookup yields CDR1 MGHRA and CDR2 YSYEKL. V was clipped by 4 bases and J by 2 bases, with 13 bases between them. This CDR3 is 15 amino acids long. The CDR3 loop reads CASSPDSKNTDTQYF. Written as DNA, the CDR3 is TGCGCCAGCAGCCCCGACAGCAAGAACACAGATACGCAGTATTTT.

The sample holds a few counts of this clone. The J gene is TRBJ2-7, the V gene TRBV10-3; no reliable D call. The CDR3 sequence is 13 residues long. CDR1 and CDR2 from the germline V gene are ENHRY and SYGVKD. Trimming left V 2 bases short and J 7 bases short, with 12 bases between. DNA for the CDR3: TGTGCCATCAGTGAGGCGGCAGTAATAGAGCAGTACTTC. It is translated as CAISEAAVIEQYF.

Here the CDR3 reads CASSGPRTSGGPSTDTQYF. CDR3 nucleotides: TGTGCCAGCAGTGGCCCCCGGACTAGCGGGGGGCCTAGCACAGATACGCAGTATTTT. This sequence joins TRBV28 and TRBJ2-3; TRBD2 matches at 14 bases. V was pared by 5 bases and J by 0 bases, with 10 bases of the junction left unmatched. This CDR3 comprises 19 residues. CDR1 and CDR2 from the germline V gene are MDHEN and SYDVKM.

The sample holds a few counts of this clone. The chain recombines TRBV7-9 with TRBJ2-3, with TRBD2 matching over 12 bases. The V and J ends lost 0 bases and 1 base, in that order; junction bases with no gene match: 8. This CDR3 region has 19 residues. The germline gives CDR1 SEHNR, CDR2 FQNEAQ (reference sequence). CDR3: CASSLARLAGGLRTDTQYF. Written as DNA, the CDR3 is TGTGCCAGCAGCTTAGCGCGGCTAGCGGGGGGGCTGCGCACAGATACGCAGTATTTT.

This chain links TRBV5-6 with TRBJ2-7, with TRBD2 as a possible D gene (5 bases). With 3 bases removed from V and 0 bases from J, the gap between germline ends came to 7 bases. CDR1 is SGHDT and CDR2 is YYEEEE in the germline V gene. This CDR3 is built from 13 residues. The CDR3 loop is CASSWGDSYEQYF. DNA for the CDR3: TGTGCCAGCAGCTGGGGAGACTCCTACGAGCAGTACTTC.

The CDR3 nucleotides read TGTGCCAGCAGTTTCCTGACAGGGGGGACTGAAGCTTTCTTT. It is translated as CASSFLTGGTEAFF. This chain uses TRBV28 with TRBJ1-1; 9 bases fit TRBD1. Trimming cost V 3 bases and J 5 bases; bases outside gene matches: 4. This CDR3 region has 14 residues. In germline, CDR1 is MDHEN, CDR2 SYDVKM.

This clone was counted a few times. This sequence joins TRBV21-1 and TRBJ2-7; the table's TRBD1 call for D was not verified on the DNA. TRBV21-1 is assigned pseudogene status. The CDR3 is 15 amino acids. Here the CDR3 DNA reads TGTGCCAGCAGCAAAGACAAGACAACCACCTACGAGCAGTACTTC. It codes for CASSKDKTTTYEQYF.

The chain joins TRBV5-4 to TRBJ1-4; D gene uncertain. Trimming took off 3 bases at V and 3 bases at J, with 3 bases between the two ends. CDR3 length equals 12 residues. Germline-derived CDR1 and CDR2 are SGHNT and YYREEE (reference sequence). CDR3 coding DNA: TGTGCCAGCAGCTCTGCTAATGAAAAACTGTTTTTT. This sequence encodes CASSSANEKLFF. The entire variable domain, with the rest obtained from reference TRBV5-4 and TRBJ1-4, is as follows: ETGVTQSPTHLIKTRGQQVTLRCSSQSGHNTVSWYQQALGQGPQFIFQYYREEENGRGNFPPRFSGLQFPNYSSELNVNALELDDSALYLCASSSANEKLFFGSGTQLSVL.